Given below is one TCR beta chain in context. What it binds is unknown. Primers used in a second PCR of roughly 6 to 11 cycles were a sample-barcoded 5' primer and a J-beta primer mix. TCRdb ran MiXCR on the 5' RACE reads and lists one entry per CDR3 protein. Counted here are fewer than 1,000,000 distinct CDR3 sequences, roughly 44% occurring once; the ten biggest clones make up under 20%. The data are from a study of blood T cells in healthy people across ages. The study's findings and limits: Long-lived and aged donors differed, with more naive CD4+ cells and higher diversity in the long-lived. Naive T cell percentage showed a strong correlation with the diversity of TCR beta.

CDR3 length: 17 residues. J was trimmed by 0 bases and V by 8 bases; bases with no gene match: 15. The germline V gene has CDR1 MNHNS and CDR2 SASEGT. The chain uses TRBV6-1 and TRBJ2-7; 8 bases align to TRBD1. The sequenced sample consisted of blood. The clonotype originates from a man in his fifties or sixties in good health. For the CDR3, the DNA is TGTGCCAGCCTGAAAATGACAGGGGATGACAGCTCCTACGAGCAGTACTTC. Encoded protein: CASLKMTGDDSSYEQYF.